Presented here are 9 T cell receptor beta chains from one specimen sequenced in a study of cytomegalovirus exposure and HLA in healthy donors. TCRdb's copy holds only in-frame clones and misses some; the assay was immunoSEQ multiplex PCR. The sample lists about 68,000 clones, approximately 90% occurring once. The sequenced sample was PBMCs. These receptors were taken from a man aged 18 to 29 in good health and CMV-seronegative.

V is TRBV2 and J is TRBJ2-1; no firm D call. V lost 6 bases, J lost 8 bases, and 11 bases lay in between. CDR1 and CDR2 from the germline V gene are SNHLY and FYNNEI. This CDR3 is built from 12 residues. This CDR3 reads CASSLLGDEQFF. For the CDR3, the DNA is TGTGCCAGCAGCCTTCTCGGAGATGAGCAGTTCTTC.

V gene TRBV2 combines with J gene TRBJ2-7; D might be TRBD1 (6 bases). The CDR3 spans 14 residues. Germline V gives CDR1 SNHLY, CDR2 FYNNEI. V lost 11 bases to trimming and J lost 1 base, with 18 bases between them. The CDR3, as DNA: TGTGCCGGCCAAACAGGACAGACTTCCTACGAGCAGTACTTC. Protein: CAGQTGQTSYEQYF.

The chain couples TRBV27 to TRBJ2-4, with 9 bases lining up with TRBD2. Germline CDR1 is MNHEY and CDR2 is SMNVEV (reference sequence). The CDR3 is made up of 14 amino acids. V dropped 3 bases and J dropped 8; count of bases not matched to a gene: 5. For the CDR3, the DNA is TGTGCCAGCAGTTTTAGCGGGAGCGGGGACATTCAGTACTTC. Protein sequence: CASSFSGSGDIQYF.

The chain joins TRBV19 to TRBJ1-1; a possible D gene is TRBD1 (6 bases). V was shortened by 8 bases and J by 0 bases, with 16 bases between the two germline ends. The CDR3 runs 15 residues. Germline lookup yields CDR1 LNHDA and CDR2 SQIVND (reference sequence). This CDR3 is CASQETGPMNTEAFF. CDR3 coding DNA: TGTGCCAGTCAAGAGACAGGCCCCATGAACACTGAAGCTTTCTTT. Full variable domain (rest looked up from reference TRBV19 and TRBJ1-1): DGGITQSPKYLFRKEGQNVTLSCEQNLNHDAMYWYRQDPGQGLRLIYYSQIVNDFQKGDIAEGYSVSREKKESFPLTVTSAQKNPTAFYLCASQETGPMNTEAFFGQGTRLTVV.

V is TRBV6-6 and J is TRBJ1-1; TRBD1 matches 10 bases. V dropped 6 bases and J dropped 4; count of bases not matched to a gene: 11. This CDR3 spans 16 amino acids. Germline V gives CDR1 MNHNY, CDR2 SVGAGI (reference sequence). CDR3 nucleotides: TGTGCCAGCAGATCCGGACAGGGGGGTGAGGGCACTGAAGCTTTCTTT. It specifies CASRSGQGGEGTEAFF.

The chain links TRBV9 to TRBJ2-7; 9 bases agree with TRBD1. The ends lost 0 bases at V and 3 bases at J; junction bases unmatched: 4. CDR1 and CDR2 from the germline V gene are SGDLS and YYNGEE. The CDR3 loop spans 15 amino acids. The CDR3 DNA is TGTGCCAGCAGCGTAGGGGGACAGGGTCTCTACGAGCAGTACTTC. Translation gives CASSVGGQGLYEQYF.

This clone was detected only once. The chain carries TRBV7-2 and TRBJ1-5, with TRBD1 as a possible D gene (5 bases). CDR1 SGHTA and CDR2 FQGNSA come from the germline V gene. The CDR3 consists of 14 residues. Deletions cut 1 base from V and 9 bases from J, with 13 bases between. The CDR3 loop is CASSLGQFPRPQHF. DNA for the CDR3: TGTGCCAGCAGCTTAGGACAGTTCCCCCGGCCCCAGCATTTT.

The rearrangement uses TRBV5-1 and TRBJ2-7; 8 bases fit TRBD1. The CDR3 covers 16 residues. Germline CDR1 is SGHRS and CDR2 is YFSETQ. The V segment lost 2 bases and the J segment 5 bases; nucleotides outside the gene matches: 12. The CDR3, as DNA: TGCGCCAGCAGCTTAAAGCTCCAGGGGGCCGAGGACGAGCAGTACTTC. This codes for CASSLKLQGAEDEQYF.

The J gene is TRBJ2-7, the V gene TRBV5-4; TRBD1 aligns across 7 bases. CDR3 length: 14 residues. Germline V CDR1 and CDR2: SGHNT, YYREEE (reference sequence). With V trimmed by 4 bases and J by 4 bases, 8 bases remained unmatched. Here the CDR3 reads CASSNISQGYEQYF. For the CDR3, the DNA is TGTGCCAGCAGCAACATCTCACAGGGGTACGAGCAGTACTTC.